This T cell receptor (beta chain) was identified during a study of technical replicates of blood from a handful of donors. Germline CDR1 is GTSNPN and CDR2 is SVGIG (reference sequence). The CDR3 contains 13 residues. V was cut by 5 bases and J by 10 bases, with 18 bases left in between. Libraries were prepared by immunoSEQ multiplex PCR; TCRdb keeps only in-frame clonotypes and omits some of them. This sample yields about 62,000 clones, of which roughly 98% are seen a single time; around 0.16% belongs to the top ten. This sequence originates from a human donor in good health. Specimen: T cells isolated from PBMCs. The rearrangement joins TRBV30 to TRBJ2-1; TRBD2 is a possible D gene (5 bases). CDR3 bases: TGTGCCTGGTCCGGTGGCTTCGGGAACGAGCAGTTCTTC. Translation gives CAWSGGFGNEQFF.